The present entry profiles one TCR beta chain with its context. V lost 6 bases to trimming and J lost 12 bases; unmatched junction nucleotides: 14. This CDR3 has 13 residues. CDR1 and CDR2 from the germline V gene are MNHEY and SMNVEV (reference sequence). This entry belongs to a study of OX40 agonist ivuxolimab in advanced cancers. Here immunoSEQ multiplex PCR was the method, and the copy in TCRdb shows in-frame clones only, minus some. The data show 25,000 to 35,000 clones, roughly 80% seen once. The input for sequencing was CD4+ or CD8+ T cells sorted from blood, taken in a trial of the OX40 agonist ivuxolimab. The chain joins TRBV27 to TRBJ2-7; 7 bases fit TRBD1. This sequence was found in an adult with an advanced solid tumor such as melanoma, head and neck, liver or kidney cancer. As DNA, the CDR3 is TGTGCCAGCAGAACCGGGACAGCAAACACGTGGTACTTC. Translating it yields CASRTGTANTWYF.